These 6 T cell receptor beta chains were sequenced from one sample in a study of cytomegalovirus exposure and HLA in healthy donors (dated by TCRdb to about 2017). The library came from the immunoSEQ multiplex PCR assay. For the multiplex PCR, a mixture combining 60 forward primers for TCR Vbeta segments and 13 reverse primers for TCR Jbeta segments was used. TCRdb provides this immuneACCESS table in a form limited to in-frame rearrangements. Some clones are lacking; in checked studies, under half of them reflect an unresolved V gene, and why the rest are absent is not known. A total of some 60,000 clones appear in this sample, over 60% of them only once. Approximately 5% of the sample is taken by the ten largest. The sample taken for sequencing was PBMCs. These receptors were obtained from a woman younger than 45 in good health and CMV-seronegative.

V and J are TRBV19 and TRBJ1-2; no clear D. The CDR3 is 16 amino acids. Germline V lookup: CDR1 LNHDA, CDR2 SQIVND (reference sequence). V was pared by 7 bases and J by 4 bases, with 22 bases between. CDR3 coding DNA: TGTGCCAGTATTAACCAACCGCAGGCGCCTATCTATGGCTACACCTTC. The encoded protein is CASINQPQAPIYGYTF.

This chain connects TRBV11-2 to TRBJ1-1; D possibly corresponds to TRBD1 (5 bases). The V gene lost 3 bases and the J gene lost 7 bases, with 21 bases spanning the gap. The CDR3 loop spans 16 amino acids. Germline lookup yields CDR1 SGHAT and CDR2 FQNNGV. DNA of the CDR3: TGTGCCAGCAGCTTGTACTCACAGGCGGAAAGAGTTGAAGCTTTCTTT. Its translation is CASSLYSQAERVEAFF.

The chain employs TRBV27 and TRBJ1-2; TRBD1 might be the D (6 bases). CDR3 length: 16 amino acids. Per germline, CDR1 MNHEY and CDR2 SMNVEV (reference sequence). Trimming pared 2 bases from V and 7 bases from J, leaving 20 bases between. This CDR3 reads CASSLAGAPPLFGYTF. For the CDR3, the DNA is TGTGCCAGCAGTTTAGCGGGGGCCCCCCCTCTATTTGGCTACACCTTC.

The chain couples TRBV10-3 to TRBJ2-3; TRBD1 matches at 10 bases. CDR1 is ENHRY and CDR2 is SYGVKD in the germline V gene. This CDR3 contains 14 residues. Germline trimming cut 8 bases from V and 3 bases from J; bases unmatched to any gene: 5. CDR3 amino acids: CAISTGQGTDTQYF. The CDR3, as DNA: TGTGCCATCTCTACGGGACAGGGGACAGATACGCAGTATTTT.

The chain is built from TRBV2 and TRBJ1-4; 7 bases are a match to TRBD1. The trim removed 8 bases at V and 3 bases at J, leaving 9 bases unmatched. Germline loops: CDR1 SNHLY, CDR2 FYNNEI. This CDR3 comprises 15 residues. CDR3 residues: CASGLGGLANEKLFF. The CDR3 DNA sequence: TGTGCCAGCGGTCTAGGGGGCCTTGCTAATGAAAAACTGTTTTTT.

This chain links TRBV6-6 with TRBJ1-1; 10 nucleotides line up with TRBD1. Germline V gives CDR1 MNHNY, CDR2 SVGAGI (reference sequence). The CDR3 covers 16 residues. J lost 5 bases, V lost 3 bases, and 9 bases had no gene match. CDR3 region: CASSYPPGQGRTEAFF. In DNA form, the CDR3 reads TGTGCCAGCAGTTATCCCCCGGGACAGGGGAGAACTGAAGCTTTCTTT.